The clone carrying this TCR beta chain was picked up many times. V dropped 3 bases and J dropped 4 bases, with 10 bases sitting between them. Germline CDR1 SEHNR, CDR2 FQNEAQ (reference sequence). CDR3 length equals 14 residues. Scientists amplified the TCR beta CDR3 regions from RNA transcripts. HTBI-primed RT-PCR formed the first round, and a multiplex PCR formed the second. TCRdb reanalysed the multiplex PCR reads using MiXCR and keeps one entry per CDR3 protein. In the table there are over a million distinct CDR3 sequences, about 35% of which are singletons. The entry originates in a study of Graves' ophthalmopathy and Graves' hyperthyroidism.

The genes are TRBV7-9 and TRBJ1-5; D is undetermined. Material for sequencing was peripheral blood or thyroid tissue (not recorded which). This receptor was identified in an adult man with Graves' hyperthyroidism. The CDR3 spells CASSFNGQNQPQHF. The DNA for the CDR3 is TGTGCCAGCAGCTTCAACGGGCAAAATCAGCCCCAGCATTTT.